This T cell receptor (beta chain) was sequenced in a study of blood T cells in healthy people across ages. Overall study context: About one barcoded TCR beta cDNA was captured per two T cells.

Primed by a sample-barcoded 5' primer and a J-beta primer mix, a second PCR proceeded for roughly 7 to 11 cycles. TCRdb reprocessed the 5' RACE reads with MiXCR, giving one entry per CDR3 protein. This table has around 1,000,000 distinct CDR3 sequences, roughly 24% appearing once. Trimming stripped 8 bases from V and 0 bases from J, with 13 bases between. This CDR3 has 14 residues. Ranging in age from about 6 to 95, the donors were healthy Caucasian individuals from Russia. A further study also used this sample, focusing on T cells of mothers and their children. That paper notes: The cDNA synthesis received all extracted RNA, at roughly 1.6 ug per 15 ul.

The V and J genes are TRBV12-3 or TRBV12-4 and TRBJ1-1; D not resolved. The material sequenced was blood. The clonotype comes from a girl aged 2 to 10 in good health. The CDR3 DNA reads as TGTGCCAGCTCGCGAGAAGCCATGAACACTGAAGCTTTCTTT. Its translation is CASSREAMNTEAFF.